This T cell receptor beta chain is drawn from a study of cytomegalovirus exposure and HLA in healthy donors. Germline trimming cut 8 bases from V and 2 bases from J; bases unmatched to any gene: 10. CDR3 length: 14 residues. From germline, CDR1 is SQVTM and CDR2 ANQGSEA. In the PCR, 60 Vbeta and 13 Jbeta primers were used. The assay was immunoSEQ multiplex PCR, and TCRdb's table has in-frame clones only and misses some. The table lists over 150,000 clones, just under 75% of them singletons, with less than 4% in the top ten. This clone has a single count. The receptor was isolated from a woman in her 30s in good health and CMV-seropositive. The sample consisted of PBMCs. The V and J genes are TRBV29-1 and TRBJ2-3; 7 positions match TRBD2. As DNA, the CDR3 is TGCAGCATCAGCGGGGTGGATTCCACAGATACGCAGTATTTT. It translates to CSISGVDSTDTQYF.